The present T cell receptor beta chain was sequenced within a study of Graves' ophthalmopathy and Graves' hyperthyroidism (dated by TCRdb to between 2018 and 2020). About the investigation overall: Peripheral blood was collected before any treatment was given, at the time of initial diagnosis. For independent validation, a separate cohort was made up of roughly 19 hyperthyroidism patients plus 17 patients who later progressed from hyperthyroidism to ophthalmopathy. In more than five hyperthyroidism patients, T-cell repertoires of thyroid tissue and blood were compared. To tell Graves' ophthalmopathy apart from Graves' hyperthyroidism, and to predict which patients would progress to ophthalmopathy, the study relied on TCR beta repertoire signatures. In total, around 140 blood samples were TCR-sequenced: 40 to 45 ophthalmopathy, under 85 hyperthyroidism and roughly 17 hyperthyroidism-to-ophthalmopathy patients. To explore V-J signatures that distinguish ophthalmopathy from hyperthyroidism, a discovery set of about 99 patients was enrolled, made up of 40 to 45 with ophthalmopathy and under 65 with stable hyperthyroidism. The 100 or so discovery patients were divided at random into training and test sets in a 7:3 ratio. After sampling, hyperthyroidism patients received methimazole starting at 30 mg daily, and ophthalmopathy patients received high-dose intravenous methylprednisolone. General findings and caveats noted by the study authors: In cross-validation, the 13-signature model distinguished ophthalmopathy from stable hyperthyroidism with just over 85% sensitivity and approximately 81% specificity, and in the test set the corresponding values were around 80% and 75%. In validation, the model predicted ophthalmopathy progression with more than 55% sensitivity and about 77% specificity; roughly 12 predicted patients were CT-confirmed with GO in a median of about 6.2 months. Most expanded thyroid clonotypes with frequency above 0.001 were also detected in blood, suggesting blood repertoires may reflect the thyroid immune response. No statistical method was used to predetermine the sample size, and group allocation was not hidden from the investigators.

This clonotype came up a few times. Its target antigen remains unknown. Base qualities are missing; no much larger clone stands one base away. TCR beta CDR3 regions were amplified from RNA transcripts for repertoire sequencing. A first-round RT-PCR used HTBI primers with the Qiagen OneStep RT-PCR kit, followed by a second-round multiplex PCR, size selection and purification. Libraries were sequenced paired-end with 100 bp reads on an Illumina HiSeq2000. For the original study's pipeline: SOAPnuke was used to process the reads, removing any read that contained adapters or uncalled bases, had a mean Phred below 15, or lacked an exact match to the constant primer or identifier. High-quality paired reads were merged with COPE v1.2.5. Each unique nucleotide sequence was treated as a clonotype, and MiTCR v1.1 was used to align the clonotypes to the IMGT TRB V, D and J references. The analysis was limited to V-J combinations with a frequency above 0.0001, which together covered approximately 99% of the repertoires. For each V-J combination, a TCR clonal expansion and chaos score was defined as the ratio of F50 clonal expansion to chaos observed in the TCRdist matrix. Welch's t-statistics and random forest were used to reduce features to 13 V-J combinations, which were fed into a naive Bayes classifier. The similarity between thyroid and blood repertoires was quantified using the Morisita-Horn index. TCRdb's own reprocessing of the public reads used fastp at Q25 and MiXCR and kept productive beta chains. Each CDR3 protein appears once, grouped with its most common genes and DNA. The authors' filters were not applied to this entry. The sample table holds 150,000 or so distinct CDR3 sequences, of which 30% to 45% were seen once. The top ten hold approximately 6.3% of the sample.

The CDR3 sequence holds 12 residues, the cysteine and phenylalanine included. Kept here is only the CDR3 DNA, which spans 36 bases and is read in frame from base 1. CDR1 and CDR2 were assigned from the germline V gene as MDHEN and SYDVKM. V drops 6 bases and J drops 7 bases, leaving 13 bases in between. Ophthalmopathy patients had moderately to severely active disease, Clinical Activity Score of at least 3, NOSPECS grade of at least 4, and disease duration under 3 months. Anyone with other autoimmune diseases, uncontrolled infections, pregnancy or lactation was excluded from the study. Diagnosis was based on clinical symptoms, serum thyroxine, TRAb, thyroid ultrasound and orbital computed tomography. Ficoll-Paque density gradient centrifugation was used to isolate PBMCs from about 10 ml of fresh peripheral blood. Trizol reagent was used to extract the total RNA, and its quality was then checked on an Agilent 2100 Bioanalyzer.

Rearrangement joined TRBV28 to TRBJ2-7, with the D segment identity uncertain. This clonotype was obtained from a woman aged 35 to 49 with Graves' ophthalmopathy. Donor details come from another sample of the same person, matched by shared clones. Source material: peripheral blood. The CDR3 protein: CASSAGFREQYF. The DNA reads as follows: TGTGCCAGCAGCGCAGGTTTTCGGGAGCAGTACTTC.